Each of the 28 T cell receptor beta chains below was sequenced from the same sample in a study of tumor and adjacent non-tumor tissue in lung cancer. The template was RNA from unsorted bulk tissue. A modified ARM-PCR protocol with three rounds of nested PCR amplified TCRbeta. TCRdb re-called the multiplex PCR reads through MiXCR, storing one row per CDR3 protein. The sample lists fewer than 130,000 distinct CDR3 sequences, nearly 85% seen once, with 20% to 25% in the top ten. The sample consisted of lung tumor tissue. These receptors all stem from a man between 65 and 85 years old with non-small cell lung cancer.

The rearrangement joins TRBV6-5 to TRBJ2-3; 10 bases align to TRBD2. The J segment lost 5 bases and the V segment lost 6 bases, leaving 8 bases of the junction unmatched. This CDR3 has 15 amino acids. In germline, CDR1 is MNHEY, CDR2 SVGAGI. CDR3 sequence (DNA): TGTGCCAGCAGGTTACTAGCGGGGAACATAGATACGCAGTATTTT. Residues: CASRLLAGNIDTQYF.

This clonotype has just one count. Germline and junction disagree at one end, which may indicate a read error. V is TRBV6-2 or TRBV6-3 and J is TRBJ2-7, with a possible D match to TRBD1 (5 bases). CDR3 length: 15 residues. In germline, CDR1 is MNHEY, CDR2 SVGEGT. CDR3 amino acids: CASRPSGFRATEHYF. In DNA, the CDR3 is TGTGCTAGCAGACCCTCAGGGTTCCGGGCGACCGAGCACTACTTC.

Concerning this clonotype: A junction end diverges from the germline sequence, so it may reflect a read error. The CDR3 region has the DNA TGTGCCAGCAGAAGGGACGATACAGATACGCATTATTTT. Translating gives CASRRDDTDTHYF. V is TRBV6-5 and J is TRBJ2-3; D is tentatively TRBD1 or TRBD2 (5 bases each). The CDR3 has 13 residues. CDR1 is MNHEY, CDR2 SVGAGI, per germline.

The chain links TRBV11-2 to TRBJ2-1; 9 bases map to TRBD2. Germline-derived CDR1 and CDR2 are SGHAT and FQNNGV. This CDR3 contains 15 residues. J was trimmed by 8 bases and V by 2 bases; bases with no gene match: 7. The CDR3 nucleotides are TGTGCCAGCAGCTTATATAGCGGGAGATTTGATGAGCAGTTCTTC. Encoded protein: CASSLYSGRFDEQFF.

Worth noting for this clonotype: An end of the junction differs from the germline gene, which may be a read error. Here the CDR3 reads CVSTLDRVNQETQYF. As DNA, the CDR3 is TGTGTCAGCACCTTGGACAGGGTGAACCAAGAGACCCAGTACTTC. The chain carries TRBV7-9 and TRBJ2-5; TRBD1 aligns across 8 bases. CDR1 is SEHNR and CDR2 is FQNEAQ in the germline V gene (reference sequence). This CDR3 spans 15 amino acids.

In its sample, this clonotype was seen once. The germline gene is not matched at one end of the junction; a read error may be the cause. CDR3 DNA sequence: TGTGCCAGGAGTTTTCGGGACACACGGAAAGCTATCTTT. This encodes CARSFRDTRKAIF. This chain connects TRBV12-3 or TRBV12-4 to TRBJ1-1; tentatively, D is TRBD1 (6 bases). The CDR3 has 13 residues.

As for this clonotype: At one end the junction does not follow the germline gene, possibly because of a read error. The rearrangement links TRBV2 to TRBJ2-2, with D hard to call. Germline V gene sequence: CDR1 SNHLY, CDR2 FYNNEI. CDR3 length equals 14 residues. The CDR3 loop reads CASSPSRNTEELFF. The DNA of the CDR3 is TGCGCCAGCAGTCCGAGTAGGAACACCGAGGAGCTGTTTTTT.

The CDR3 loop reads CASSKAQGTREQYV. In DNA, the CDR3 is TGTGCCAGTAGTAAAGCACAGGGAACAAGGGAGCAGTACGTC. The V call is TRBV6-1, the J call TRBJ2-7, with D maybe TRBD1 (6 bases). The CDR3 runs to 14 residues. V gave up 9 bases and J gave up 7 bases, with 22 bases separating them. CDR1 and CDR2 (germline): MNHNS, SASEGT.

This clonotype was seen just once. Likely a read error: the CDR3 ends without its conserved phenylalanine or tryptophan. The J gene is TRBJ2-7, the V gene TRBV6-1; 7 nucleotides match TRBD1. The CDR3 runs to 15 residues. V shed 3 bases, J shed 2 bases, and the junction held 7 bases outside the gene matches. CDR1 is MNHNS and CDR2 is SASEGT in the germline V gene. The CDR3 bases are TGTGCCAGCAGTGATCTCGGGACAGTGACCTACGAGCAGTACTCC. It is translated as CASSDLGTVTYEQYS.

With regard to this clonotype: Relative to the germline gene, one junction end is altered; a read error may explain this. V usage is TRBV11-3 and J usage is TRBJ2-3; 7 bases map to TRBD2. The germline V gene encodes CDR1 SGHNT and CDR2 YENEEA. CDR3 size: 17 residues. Here the CDR3 DNA reads TGTGCCAGTAGCCAAGGACAAGCGGGGTCGGGATCAGATACGCATTATTTT. Protein product: CASSQGQAGSGSDTHYF.

About this clonotype itself: This may come from a read error, since a much larger clone is one base off. The chain recombines TRBV20-1 with TRBJ2-1; D may be TRBD1 (5 bases). The germline V gene has CDR1 DFQATT and CDR2 SNEGSKA (reference sequence). V lost 3 bases and J 4 bases, leaving 13 bases between the germline ends. The CDR3 extends over 14 amino acids. CDR3 nucleotide sequence: TGCAGTGCTAGTAATCGACAGAGGTACAATGAGCAGTTCTTC. This translates into CSASNRQRYNEQFF.

This clonotype was seen more than once but under ten times. A read error is likely, as this CDR3 ends without the conserved phenylalanine or tryptophan. The chain combines TRBV4-2 with TRBJ1-2; D unclear. Germline CDR1 LGHNA, CDR2 YNFKEQ. The CDR3 has 18 residues. The CDR3 DNA sequence: TGTGCCAGCAGCCAAGAACCGGGCCTAGGACCGTTTAACTATGGTTACACCGTC. Amino acid sequence: CASSQEPGLGPFNYGYTV.

In the case of this clonotype: Sequence at one end of the junction differs from germline and may be a read error. CDR3 in DNA: TGTGCCAGCATAGGGACAAGTCTATACGAACAGTACTTC. This translates into CASIGTSLYEQYF. This chain joins TRBV6-1 and TRBJ2-7; D may be TRBD1 (6 bases). This CDR3 contains 13 residues. In germline, CDR1 is MNHNS, CDR2 SASEGT.

Notes on this clonotype: This likely comes from a read error, as the CDR3 has no conserved phenylalanine or tryptophan at its end. The chain uses TRBV11-3 and TRBJ2-1, with TRBD1 as a possible D gene (6 bases). V lost 5 bases to trimming and J lost 3 bases, with 11 bases between them. The CDR3 runs 14 residues. The germline gives CDR1 SGHNT, CDR2 YENEEA. CDR3 protein: CASSHRGNYNEQFL. The DNA of the CDR3 is TGTGCCAGCAGCCATAGGGGGAACTACAATGAGCAGTTCCTT.

In the case of this clonotype: One junction end disagrees with the germline gene, perhaps due to a read error. The chain carries TRBV7-8 and TRBJ2-2; D is perhaps TRBD2 (6 bases). This CDR3 has 15 amino acids. In germline, CDR1 is SGHVS, CDR2 FQNEAQ. The CDR3 loop is CASSLATVITGGLFF. CDR3 bases: TGTGCCAGCAGCTTAGCGACAGTGATCACCGGGGGGCTGTTTTTT.

This clonotype was recorded at least ten times. Since a much larger clone is just one base distant, this may be a read error. V gene TRBV6-5 combines with J gene TRBJ2-3; TRBD2 agrees at 10 bases. V shed 6 bases and J 2 bases; nucleotides not matched to a gene: 5. The CDR3 consists of 15 residues. Germline V lookup: CDR1 MNHEY, CDR2 SVGAGI. The CDR3, as DNA: TGTGCCAGCAGGTTACTAGCGGGGAACACAGATACGCAGTATTTT. Its translation: CASRLLAGNTDTQYF.

Concerning this clonotype itself: Mismatch with germline at one junction end may stem from a read error. This sequence joins TRBV5-4 and TRBJ2-1, with D perhaps TRBD2 (6 bases). CDR1 is SGHNT and CDR2 is YYREEE in the germline V gene (reference sequence). The CDR3 runs to 12 residues. The CDR3 DNA sequence: TGTGCCAGCATTGAGGGAGCGGGTGAGCAATTCTTC. This translates into CASIEGAGEQFF.

The chain combines TRBV29-1 with TRBJ2-7, with D maybe TRBD1 (6 bases). Germline V lookup: CDR1 SQVTM, CDR2 ANQGSEA. CDR3 length: 14 amino acids. The V and J ends lost 7 bases and 3 bases respectively, with 19 bases between them. CDR3 in amino acids: CSALRVGGIYEQYF. CDR3 DNA sequence: TGCAGCGCATTGAGGGTAGGGGGAATCTACGAGCAGTACTTC.

Notes on this clonotype: Here the CDR3 omits its conserved ending phenylalanine or tryptophan, so a read error is the likely source. The J gene is TRBJ1-2, the V gene TRBV12-3 or TRBV12-4; D is unresolved. Trimming removed 11 bases at V and 11 bases at J, with 18 bases between. This CDR3 is 11 amino acids long. CDR3 DNA sequence: TGTGCCGGCACCCTGGGAGATGCTTACACCATC. Residues: CAGTLGDAYTI.

Only one count was recorded for this clonotype. The chain links TRBV11-3 to TRBJ1-2; 9 nucleotides line up with TRBD1. The CDR3 sequence is 12 residues long. Trimming cost V 2 bases and J 13 bases; bases outside gene matches: 5. CDR1 and CDR2 from the germline V gene are SGHNT and YENEEA. CDR3 nucleotide sequence: TGTGCCAGCAGCTTAACAGGGGGCCAGGTCACCTTC. Its protein product is CASSLTGGQVTF.

The CDR3 DNA reads as TGCGCCAGCAGCCAAGAGGACATCGGGGGGGTCTGGGAGACCCAGTACTTC. Amino acid sequence: CASSQEDIGGVWETQYF. The V and J genes are TRBV4-1 and TRBJ2-5, with TRBD2 matching 8 bases. The J segment lost 5 bases and the V segment lost 0 bases, leaving 11 bases of the junction unmatched. Germline CDR1 reads MGHRA; CDR2 reads YSYEKL. The CDR3 totals 17 residues.

As to this clonotype: The CDR3 does not close with the conserved phenylalanine or tryptophan, likely indicating a read error. The J gene is TRBJ1-1, the V gene TRBV6-4; TRBD1 is a possible D gene (5 bases). Germline V CDR1 and CDR2: MRHNA, SNTAGT. The V end was cut by 10 bases, the J end by 2 bases, with 14 bases between. This CDR3 has 13 residues. The CDR3 is CATNVGTNTEAFI. CDR3 nucleotide sequence: TGTGCCACCAATGTTGGGACCAACACTGAAGCTTTCATT.

This clonotype was seen many times. The chain joins TRBV5-6 to TRBJ2-7, with D perhaps matching TRBD2 (6 bases). The CDR3 is 15 residues long. The germline V gene encodes CDR1 SGHDT and CDR2 YYEEEE. Trimming left V 4 bases short and J 3 bases short, with 17 bases between. CDR3 nucleotides: TGTGCCAGCAGCCTGGGGACTGGCGGGGTCTACGAGCAGTACTTC. Its translation: CASSLGTGGVYEQYF.

On this clonotype: The junction differs from germline at one of its ends, possibly a read error. The V gene is TRBV6-5, the J gene TRBJ2-7; 7 positions agree with TRBD1. CDR1 is MNHEY, CDR2 SVGAGI, per germline. The CDR3 covers 16 residues. The CDR3 spells CASSYSFTGDSYEQYF. CDR3 nucleotide sequence: TGTGCCAGCAGTTACTCGTTTACAGGGGACAGTTACGAACAGTACTTC.

For this clonotype: Mismatch with germline at one junction end may stem from a read error. The rearrangement joins TRBV11-2 to TRBJ2-1; possibly TRBD2 for D (5 bases). The CDR3 covers 18 residues. Germline assignment: CDR1 SGHAT and CDR2 FQNNGV. CDR3 loop: CAISLHVQDWASYNEQIF. Written as DNA, the CDR3 is TGTGCCATCAGCTTACATGTGCAGGACTGGGCCTCCTATAATGAGCAGATCTTC.

The chain employs TRBV28 and TRBJ2-5, with D unclear. Germline CDR1 MDHEN, CDR2 SYDVKM. Between the trimmed V and J ends, which lost 6 bases and 2 bases, there was a span of 19 bases. The CDR3 extends over 16 amino acids. CDR3 coding DNA: TGTGCCAGCAGCAAAACCGGTTCCCCCGGGCAAGAGACCCAGTACTTC. Translated, it gives CASSKTGSPGQETQYF.

Regarding this clonotype: Its ends do not fully match the called genes, so a read error is possible. The rearrangement links TRBV6-5 to TRBJ2-6; 12 nucleotides align to TRBD1. Germline CDR1 is MNHEY and CDR2 is SVGAGI. The CDR3 extends over 17 amino acids. This CDR3 reads CTSSSGTGGSGANILTF. The CDR3 DNA is TGTACCAGCAGTTCCGGGACAGGGGGCTCTGGGGCCAACATCCTGACTTTC.

At least ten counts were recorded for this clonotype. This chain joins TRBV6-2 or TRBV6-3 and TRBJ2-7; TRBD2 matches 7 bases. J was trimmed by 0 bases and V by 6 bases; bases with no gene match: 5. The germline CDR1 and CDR2 sequences are MNHEY and SVGEGT. CDR3 length: 14 amino acids. Written as DNA, the CDR3 is TGTGCCAGCAGACCCGGCGGGAGCTCCTACGAGCAGTACTTC. Translation: CASRPGGSSYEQYF.